Sequencing of this T cell receptor (beta chain) was carried out in a study of blood T cell repertoires in COVID-19 (dated by TCRdb to about 2020). Background on the whole study: Samples from collaborators originated in the United States, Italy and Spain and spanned both the acute and convalescent phases of COVID-19. The prospective study material was composed of cDNA or gDNA derived from T cells, B-cell-depleted T cells, or PBMCs. Subjects who had been exposed to COVID-19, were actively infected with it, or had recovered from it provided the deeply sampled blood TCRbeta repertoires that made up the dataset. A freely available public database, intended as a resource for researchers studying the immune response to SARS-CoV-2, is where the repertoires were released. The samples were drawn from the first 160 participants of the ongoing ImmuneRACE study and from 1,200 or so subjects provided by 6 global collaborators. Sample metadata almost always included a de-identified subject ID, COVID-19 status, age in years and sex. Where available, HLA class I and class II types were taken from metadata supplied by the sample provider and were not determined by assay-based typing.

The immunoSEQ Assay, a bias-controlled multiplex PCR, was used to amplify TCRbeta CDR3 regions from genomic DNA. Under the source paper's analysis protocol: Within the assay, amplification of reference gene primers was used to estimate how many nucleated cells each sample contained. To quantify the absolute abundance of each unique TCRbeta CDR3 rearrangement, sequence reads were collapsed and filtered. Productive Simpson clonality was computed per sample as the square root of Simpson's diversity index over productive rearrangements. TCRdb retrieved this table from immuneACCESS and kept in-frame rearrangements only. Not all clones are present; in checked studies, unresolved V genes account for under half, and no reason is known for the remainder. That table is the source of V, J and clone size, and D and trimming were worked out from the DNA. This sample lists around 110,000 clones; around nine tenths were detected once. Together, the top ten hold approximately 1.9% of the sample.

A word on this clone: This receptor's antigen is unknown. No much larger clone exists at a distance of one base, and base qualities are not known.

What the study reported, not specific to this receptor: Clinical and demographic metadata were provided uncurated, with the amount varying by source and participant.

Each collaborating institution followed its own protocols to collect whole blood in K2EDTA tubes. For TCRbeta analysis, collaborators shipped samples in one of three forms: frozen whole blood, isolated PBMCs, or DNA extracted from either of those sample types. Sequenced material: peripheral blood. This clonotype was obtained from a human donor with active COVID-19. The donor label of this sample is uncertain.

At the DNA level, the sequence is TGTGCCAGTGGACAGGGGCTTCGAAATTCACCCCTCCACTTT. Translated, it gives CASGQGLRNSPLHF. The sequence is built from TRBV19 and TRBJ1-6; a stretch of 9 junction bases matches TRBD1. For this chain, trimming is 8 bases at the V end and 7 bases at the J end, and the number of junction bases without a gene match is 6. Reading from cysteine to phenylalanine, the CDR3 counts 14 amino acids. This entry keeps only the CDR3 DNA: 42 bases, framed from base 1. For CDR1 and CDR2, the germline V gene (reference sequence) lists LNHDA and SQIVND.